The 20 T cell receptor beta chains below all came from one sample that was sequenced in a study of CD8 T cells in ankylosing spondylitis. TCRdb re-called the 5' RACE reads with MiXCR, one entry per CDR3 protein. The table records roughly 48,000 distinct CDR3 sequences, 7.4% of them present only once. Sequencing was carried out using blood, either unsorted or a sorted T cell fraction (not recorded which). Receptors were obtained from a female donor with ankylosing spondylitis or in good health (not recorded which).

Ten or more counts support this clonotype. The V and J genes are TRBV7-8 and TRBJ1-1, with D tentatively TRBD1 (5 bases). Trimming removed 5 bases from V and 3 bases from J, with 10 bases in between. The CDR3 contains 13 residues. In germline, CDR1 is SGHVS, CDR2 FQNEAQ. The DNA of the CDR3 is TGTGCCAGCAGCACGACGGGGCACACTGAAGCTTTCTTT. Translating it yields CASSTTGHTEAFF.

The sample holds many counts of this clonotype. V and J are TRBV29-1 and TRBJ1-2; D possibly corresponds to TRBD1 (5 bases). The CDR3 spans 13 residues. From germline, CDR1 is SQVTM and CDR2 ANQGSEA. V lost 7 bases and J lost 2, with 14 bases in between. CDR3 protein: CSGVGGDNYGYTF. The CDR3 nucleotides read TGCAGCGGGGTCGGGGGGGACAACTATGGCTACACCTTC.

Ten or more counts support this clonotype. This chain joins TRBV29-1 and TRBJ1-1; D is unresolved. This CDR3 contains 12 residues. V shed 5 bases and J shed 2 bases, with 9 bases lying between them. Per the germline V gene, CDR1 is SQVTM and CDR2 is ANQGSEA. CDR3 in amino acids: CSVRSQNTEAFF. The CDR3 DNA is TGCAGCGTTAGGAGTCAAAACACTGAAGCTTTCTTT.

The chain couples TRBV20-1 to TRBJ1-6; D unclear. Germline values: CDR1 DFQATT, CDR2 SNEGSKA (reference sequence). The V and J ends lost 5 bases and 10 bases respectively, with 15 bases between them. This CDR3 is 13 amino acids long. CDR3 sequence (DNA): TGCAGTGCTTCCCGTCCCGGCAACTCACCCCTCCACTTT. Its protein product is CSASRPGNSPLHF.

This clonotype was detected many times. This chain uses TRBV28 with TRBJ2-7; 8 bases line up with TRBD1. The germline V gene encodes CDR1 MDHEN and CDR2 SYDVKM. Losses at the gene ends were 5 bases for V and 3 bases for J; bases not matched to a gene: 6. This CDR3 has 14 residues. The chain's CDR3 is CASSQPGQVYEQYV. CDR3 sequence (DNA): TGTGCCAGCAGTCAACCGGGACAGGTCTACGAGCAGTACGTC.

This clonotype was recorded many times. The chain couples TRBV5-1 to TRBJ1-6; 9 bases match TRBD1. The CDR3 loop spans 15 amino acids. CDR1 SGHRS and CDR2 YFSETQ come from the germline V gene. Trimming cost V 4 bases and J 10 bases; bases outside gene matches: 9. The CDR3 reads CASSGGTGKDSPLHF. The CDR3 DNA follows: TGCGCCAGCAGCGGAGGGACAGGGAAGGACTCACCCCTCCACTTT.

In its sample, this clonotype was seen many times. V usage is TRBV24-1 and J usage is TRBJ2-5; D call uncertain. CDR3 length: 16 residues. Germline loops: CDR1 KGHDR, CDR2 SFDVKD. Trimming took off 4 bases at V and 4 bases at J, with 18 bases between the two ends. The CDR3 nucleotides are TGTGCCACCAGTGACAGGACGCCGGGCGGTCGAGAGACCCAGTACTTC. Translating it yields CATSDRTPGGRETQYF.

This clonotype occurred many times. V gene TRBV27 combines with J gene TRBJ2-7; D is undetermined. V dropped 4 bases and J dropped 6 bases, with 10 bases sitting between them. The length of the CDR3 is 12 residues. Germline V gene lookup returns CDR1 MNHEY and CDR2 SMNVEV (reference sequence). CDR3 DNA sequence: TGTGCCAGCAGTTATTTTGCGGTCGAGCAGTACTTC. Its translation: CASSYFAVEQYF.

There are many counts of this clonotype. The chain recombines TRBV2 with TRBJ2-3, with D perhaps TRBD2 (6 bases). Germline CDR1 reads SNHLY; CDR2 reads FYNNEI. This CDR3 is built from 13 residues. The ends were cut back, 7 bases at V and 4 bases at J, with 12 bases in the middle. CDR3 DNA sequence: TGTGCCAGCACCGTAAGGGAGGCAGATACGCAGTATTTT. Translation gives CASTVREADTQYF.

V gene TRBV5-1 combines with J gene TRBJ2-2; D may be TRBD2 (6 bases). The germline CDR1 and CDR2 sequences are SGHRS and YFSETQ. With 0 bases removed from V and 5 bases from J, the gap between germline ends came to 11 bases. CDR3 length: 15 amino acids. The CDR3 is CASSLAGTSTGELFF. CDR3 sequence (DNA): TGCGCCAGCAGCTTGGCCGGGACTTCTACCGGGGAGCTGTTTTTT.

This clonotype was observed many times. The rearrangement uses TRBV3-1 and TRBJ2-2, with D maybe TRBD2 (6 bases). CDR1 is LGHDT and CDR2 is YNNKEL in the germline V gene (reference sequence). Trimming shortened V by 3 bases and J by 5 bases, and 10 bases separated the two germline ends. CDR3 length: 14 residues. The CDR3 protein is CASSQESGTGELFF. DNA of the CDR3: TGTGCCAGCAGCCAGGAGAGCGGGACCGGGGAGCTGTTTTTT.

This clonotype has at least ten counts. This rearrangement joins TRBV12-3 or TRBV12-4 to TRBJ1-1; TRBD1 matches 8 bases. V was clipped by 3 bases and J by 11 bases; unmatched bases: 8. CDR3 length: 13 residues. The CDR3 DNA follows: TGTGCCAGCAGTTTGGGACAGGTCCCAAACGCTTTCTTT. It codes for CASSLGQVPNAFF.

This clonotype was counted at least ten times. The chain couples TRBV29-1 to TRBJ1-1; TRBD1 matches 9 bases. Germline CDR1 SQVTM, CDR2 ANQGSEA. This CDR3 is built from 14 residues. Unmatched junction bases numbered 7, after V lost 6 bases and J lost 2 bases. The CDR3 here is CSVAGQGINTEAFF. The CDR3 DNA reads as TGCAGCGTCGCGGGACAGGGAATAAACACTGAAGCTTTCTTT.

J is TRBJ2-7 and V is TRBV7-2, with a possible D match to TRBD1 (6 bases). Trimming shortened V by 2 bases and J by 2 bases, and 16 bases separated the two germline ends. The CDR3 totals 16 residues. Germline CDR1 and CDR2: SGHTA and FQGNSA. The CDR3 loop reads CASSLYPRGKTYEQYF. The DNA for the CDR3 is TGTGCCAGCAGCTTATATCCTAGGGGGAAAACCTACGAGCAGTACTTC.

This clonotype was recorded many times. This chain connects TRBV29-1 to TRBJ1-2, with D perhaps TRBD1 (6 bases). The germline V gene has CDR1 SQVTM and CDR2 ANQGSEA. The CDR3 length is 16 residues. V was trimmed by 8 bases and J by 0 bases, leaving 22 bases between them. This CDR3 is CSPYLHRDRANYGYTF. DNA of the CDR3: TGCAGCCCCTATCTACACAGGGATCGGGCTAACTATGGCTACACCTTC.

The rearrangement links TRBV20-1 to TRBJ1-5; possible D gene TRBD1, 5 bases. There are 13 residues in the CDR3. Germline V gives CDR1 DFQATT, CDR2 SNEGSKA (reference sequence). Trimming took off 2 bases at V and 2 bases at J, with 7 bases between the two ends. The CDR3 DNA reads TGCAGTGCTAGATGGGGGGGCAATCAGCCCCAGCATTTT. Its translation: CSARWGGNQPQHF.

This clonotype was seen more than once but under ten times. CDR3: CSAPATGDLTEAFF. The CDR3 DNA reads as TGCAGTGCTCCAGCGACAGGGGATCTGACTGAAGCTTTCTTT. This chain links TRBV20-1 with TRBJ1-1; 8 nucleotides align to TRBD1. Trimming took 5 bases from V and 5 from J; bases not matched to a gene: 10. Per the germline V gene, CDR1 is DFQATT and CDR2 is SNEGSKA (reference sequence). This CDR3 spans 14 amino acids.

This clonotype has a count of ten or more. The V gene is TRBV6-2 or TRBV6-3, the J gene TRBJ2-1; weak D call: TRBD2 (5 bases). Trimming took 1 base from V and 0 from J, leaving 16 bases between them. The germline V gene encodes CDR1 MNHEY and CDR2 SVGEGT. This CDR3 has 18 residues. The CDR3 DNA is TGTGCCAGCAGTTACTGGGAATTGGGCGGGCACTCCTACAATGAGCAGTTCTTC. Its protein product is CASSYWELGGHSYNEQFF.

The chain joins TRBV12-3 or TRBV12-4 to TRBJ2-3, with 10 bases matching TRBD2. This CDR3 is 17 amino acids long. The ends lost 2 bases at V and 3 bases at J; junction bases unmatched: 8. CDR3 loop: CASSLRAGGLATDTQYF. CDR3 nucleotide sequence: TGTGCCAGCAGTTTAAGAGCGGGGGGGTTAGCAACAGATACGCAGTATTTT.

The sample holds many counts of this clonotype. This CDR3 reads CASSSDRSGQPQHF. DNA for the CDR3: TGTGCCAGCAGTTCTGACAGGTCGGGTCAGCCCCAGCATTTT. This chain uses TRBV6-2 or TRBV6-3 with TRBJ1-5; TRBD1 is a possible D gene (6 bases). This CDR3 has 14 amino acids. CDR1 is MNHEY and CDR2 is SVGEGT in the germline V gene. The V and J ends lost 4 bases and 6 bases respectively, with 13 bases between them.